The following is a TCR beta chain sequence with its context. The entry originates in a study of blood T cell repertoires in COVID-19. The CDR3 spans 16 residues. The junction had 10 bases not matched to a gene; V was cut back by 6 bases and J by 6 bases. Germline-derived CDR1 and CDR2 are MDHEN and SYDVKM. Cohort 3 recovery required two negative PCRs, clearance, or symptom resolution. TCRdb keeps only in-frame clones here, not all; method: immunoSEQ multiplex PCR. Of 140,000 to 150,000 clones in the sample, about 90% were seen once. The chain uses TRBV28 and TRBJ1-5, with 11 bases matching TRBD1. The receptor was isolated from a man in his fifties or sixties who had recovered from COVID-19. Material for sequencing was PBMCs or T cells enriched from blood (not recorded which). CDR3 sequence (DNA): TGTGCCAGCAGCTCTCTAGGGACAGGGGGGAGTCAGCCCCAGCATTTT. Residues: CASSSLGTGGSQPQHF. The whole variable domain, remainder taken from reference TRBV28 and TRBJ1-5, is DVKVTQSSRYLVKRTGEKVFLECVQDMDHENMFWYRQDPGLGLRLIYFSYDVKMKEKGDIPEGYSVSREKKERFSLILESASTNQTSMYLCASSSLGTGGSQPQHFGDGTRLSIL.